What follows are 8 T cell receptor beta chains derived from one specimen sequenced in a study of T cells in localized non-small cell lung cancer (TCRdb year 2020). Library creation used the immunoSEQ multiplex PCR assay. The immuneACCESS repertoire file appears here via TCRdb, limited to in-frame rearrangements. These files lack a portion of the clones; in checked studies, under half of the deficit traces to unresolved V genes, and the cause of the others is not known. The sample yields some 3,900 clones; approximately 40% were counted once. 6.2% of the sample belongs to the ten largest clones. The starting material was lung tumor tissue, obtained before any cancer treatment. These TCRs come from a woman aged 40-75 years with stage I lung adenocarcinoma.

The chain carries TRBV29-1 and TRBJ2-3; tentatively, D is TRBD2 (6 bases). CDR3 length: 14 amino acids. CDR1 is SQVTM and CDR2 is ANQGSEA in the germline V gene. The V gene lost 7 bases and the J gene lost 0 bases, with 14 bases spanning the gap. The CDR3 sequence is CSARGVISTDTQYF. In DNA, the CDR3 is TGCAGCGCTCGCGGGGTTATTAGCACAGATACGCAGTATTTT.

This chain connects TRBV18 to TRBJ1-3; maybe TRBD1 (5 bases). The ends were cut back, 5 bases at V and 4 bases at J, with 12 bases in the middle. CDR3 length: 14 residues. CDR1 is KGHSH, CDR2 LQKENI, per germline. The CDR3 sequence: CASSTSGNGNTIYF. CDR3 bases: TGTGCCAGCTCAACTTCAGGGAACGGAAACACCATATATTTT.

This clone has a single count. V and J are TRBV18 and TRBJ2-7; D tentatively reads TRBD1 or TRBD2 (6 bases each). The germline V gene has CDR1 KGHSH and CDR2 LQKENI. V was clipped by 6 bases and J by 4 bases, with 13 bases between them. The CDR3 contains 13 residues. CDR3 sequence (DNA): TGTGCCAGCTCGTCGGGGGCGAATTACGAGCAGTACTTC. Translating gives CASSSGANYEQYF.

In this sample, this clone is large. The chain is built from TRBV28 and TRBJ2-1, with 10 bases lining up with TRBD2. Trimming cost V 2 bases and J 8 bases; bases outside gene matches: 9. Germline loops: CDR1 MDHEN, CDR2 SYDVKM. This CDR3 has 16 residues. This chain's CDR3 is CASSLRTSGHFDEQFF. As DNA, the CDR3 is TGTGCCAGCAGTTTAAGGACTAGCGGTCATTTCGATGAGCAGTTCTTC.

This clone showed up just a few times. V usage is TRBV10-3 and J usage is TRBJ2-6; D tentatively fits TRBD1 or TRBD2 (5 bases each). Trimming removed 3 bases from V and 0 bases from J, with 9 bases in between. Germline CDR1 is ENHRY and CDR2 is SYGVKD. The CDR3 runs to 16 residues. DNA of the CDR3: TGTGCCATCAGTGACGGGGACCTCTCTGGGGCCAACGTCCTGACTTTC. As protein: CAISDGDLSGANVLTF.

V and J are TRBV6-8 and TRBJ1-2; 10 positions agree with TRBD1. This CDR3 has 13 amino acids. Germline CDR1 and CDR2: MNHGY and SAAAGT. The junction had 10 bases not matched to a gene; V was cut back by 10 bases and J by 8 bases. CDR3 sequence reads: CAITRTGGRGYTF. CDR3 DNA sequence: TGTGCCATCACCCGGACAGGGGGGAGAGGCTACACCTTC.

CDR3 loop: CASDSGTGWLYEQYF. CDR3 DNA: TGTGCCAGCGATTCCGGGACAGGGTGGCTCTACGAGCAGTACTTC. This chain links TRBV6-8 with TRBJ2-7; 9 nucleotides line up with TRBD1. V gave up 8 bases and J gave up 3 bases; unmatched junction bases: 11. In germline, CDR1 is MNHGY, CDR2 SAAAGT. The CDR3 contains 15 residues.

A remark on this clone: An end of the junction differs from the germline gene, which may be a read error. V usage is TRBV28 and J usage is TRBJ1-1; tentatively, D is TRBD1 (5 bases). The CDR3 is 15 amino acids. Germline CDR1 and CDR2: MDHEN and SYDVKM. CDR3 region: CASSFSRGRNTEAFF. The CDR3 nucleotides read TGTGCCAGTAGTTTTTCTAGGGGAAGGAACACTGAAGCTTTCTTT.